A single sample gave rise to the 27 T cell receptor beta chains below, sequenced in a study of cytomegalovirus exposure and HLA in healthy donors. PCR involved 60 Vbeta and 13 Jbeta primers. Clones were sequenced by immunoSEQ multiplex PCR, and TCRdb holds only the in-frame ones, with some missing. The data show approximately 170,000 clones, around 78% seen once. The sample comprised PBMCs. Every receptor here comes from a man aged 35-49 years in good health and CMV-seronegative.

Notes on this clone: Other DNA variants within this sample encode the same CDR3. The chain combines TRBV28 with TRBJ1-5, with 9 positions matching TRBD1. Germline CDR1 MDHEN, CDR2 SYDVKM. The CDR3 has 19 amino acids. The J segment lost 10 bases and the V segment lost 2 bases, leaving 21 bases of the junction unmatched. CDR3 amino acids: CASSLDSGQGILQPRPQHF. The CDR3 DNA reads TGTGCCAGCAGTTTAGACAGCGGACAGGGGATTCTTCAACCCCGACCCCAGCATTTT.

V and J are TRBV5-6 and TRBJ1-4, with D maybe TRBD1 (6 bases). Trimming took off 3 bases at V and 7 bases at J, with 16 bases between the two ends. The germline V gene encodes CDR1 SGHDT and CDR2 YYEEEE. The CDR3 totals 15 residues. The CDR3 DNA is TGTGCCAGCAGCTGGGGCTTGGGGGGGGCTGAAAAACTGTTTTTT. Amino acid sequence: CASSWGLGGAEKLFF.

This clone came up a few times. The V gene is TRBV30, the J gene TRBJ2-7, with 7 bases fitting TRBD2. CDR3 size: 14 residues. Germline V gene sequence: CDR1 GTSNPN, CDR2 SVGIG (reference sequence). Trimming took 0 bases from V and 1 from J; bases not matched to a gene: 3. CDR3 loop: CAWSVGGISYEQYF. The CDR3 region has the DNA TGTGCCTGGAGTGTCGGGGGGATTTCCTACGAGCAGTACTTC. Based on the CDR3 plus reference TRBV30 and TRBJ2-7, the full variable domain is SQTIHQWPATLVQPVGSPLSLECTVEGTSNPNLYWYRQAAGRGLQLLFYSVGIGQISSEVPQNLSASRPQDRQFILSSKKLLLSDSGFYLCAWSVGGISYEQYFGPGTRLTVT.

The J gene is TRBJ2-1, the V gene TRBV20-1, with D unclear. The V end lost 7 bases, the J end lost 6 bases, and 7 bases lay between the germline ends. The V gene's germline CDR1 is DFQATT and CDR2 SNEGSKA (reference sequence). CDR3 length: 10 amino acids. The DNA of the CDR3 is TGCAGTGGTACCGGCAATGAGCAGTTCTTC. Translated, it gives CSGTGNEQFF.

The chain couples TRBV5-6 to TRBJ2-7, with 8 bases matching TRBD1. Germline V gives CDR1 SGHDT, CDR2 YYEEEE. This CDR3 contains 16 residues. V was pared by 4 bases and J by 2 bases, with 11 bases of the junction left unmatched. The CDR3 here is CASSGRLTGVPYEQYF. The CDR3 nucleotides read TGTGCCAGCAGCGGGAGATTGACAGGGGTCCCCTACGAGCAGTACTTC.

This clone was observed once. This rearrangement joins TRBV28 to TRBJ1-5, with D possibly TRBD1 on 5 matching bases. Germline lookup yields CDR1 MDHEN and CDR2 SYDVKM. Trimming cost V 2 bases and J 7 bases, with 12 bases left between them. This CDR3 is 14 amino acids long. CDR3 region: CASSLGRVYQPQHF. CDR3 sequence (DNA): TGTGCCAGCAGTTTAGGCAGGGTTTACCAGCCCCAGCATTTT.

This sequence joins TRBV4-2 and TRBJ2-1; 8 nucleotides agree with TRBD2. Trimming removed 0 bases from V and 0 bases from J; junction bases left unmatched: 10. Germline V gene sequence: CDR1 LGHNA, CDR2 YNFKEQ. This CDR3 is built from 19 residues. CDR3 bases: TGTGCCAGCAGCCAAGATCGGGGGGGAGCGGTTAGCTCCTACAATGAGCAGTTCTTC. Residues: CASSQDRGGAVSSYNEQFF.

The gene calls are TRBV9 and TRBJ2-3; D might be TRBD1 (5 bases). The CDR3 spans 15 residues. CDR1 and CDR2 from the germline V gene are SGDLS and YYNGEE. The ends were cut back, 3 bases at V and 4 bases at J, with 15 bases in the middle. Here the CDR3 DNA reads TGTGCCAGCAGCGGGGGCTCGTGGGCGGCAGATACGCAGTATTTT. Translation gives CASSGGSWAADTQYF.

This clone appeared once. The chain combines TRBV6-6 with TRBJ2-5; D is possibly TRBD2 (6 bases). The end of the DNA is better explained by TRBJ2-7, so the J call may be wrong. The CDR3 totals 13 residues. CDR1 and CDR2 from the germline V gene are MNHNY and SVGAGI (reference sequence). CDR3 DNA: TGTGCCAGCAGTCCCGACGGGAGCTACGAGCAGTACTTC. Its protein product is CASSPDGSYEQYF.

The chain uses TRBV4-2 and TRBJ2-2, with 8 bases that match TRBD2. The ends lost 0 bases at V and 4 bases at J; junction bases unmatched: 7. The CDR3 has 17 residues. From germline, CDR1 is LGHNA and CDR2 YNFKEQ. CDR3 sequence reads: CASSQEATSDSTGELFF. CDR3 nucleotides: TGTGCCAGCAGCCAAGAGGCGACTAGCGATAGCACCGGGGAGCTGTTTTTT.

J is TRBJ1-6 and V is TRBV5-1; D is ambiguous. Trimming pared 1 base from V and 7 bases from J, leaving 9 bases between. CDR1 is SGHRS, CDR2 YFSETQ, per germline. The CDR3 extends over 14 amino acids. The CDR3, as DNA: TGCGCCAGCAGCTTGTCTAAGTTAAATTCACCCCTCCACTTT. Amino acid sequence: CASSLSKLNSPLHF.

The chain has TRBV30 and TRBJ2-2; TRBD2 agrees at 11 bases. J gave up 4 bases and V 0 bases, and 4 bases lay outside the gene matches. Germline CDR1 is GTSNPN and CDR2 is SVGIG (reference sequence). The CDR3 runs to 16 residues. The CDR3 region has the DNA TGTGCCTGGAGTGTGGGTACTAGCGGGAGCACCGGGGAGCTGTTTTTT. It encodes CAWSVGTSGSTGELFF.

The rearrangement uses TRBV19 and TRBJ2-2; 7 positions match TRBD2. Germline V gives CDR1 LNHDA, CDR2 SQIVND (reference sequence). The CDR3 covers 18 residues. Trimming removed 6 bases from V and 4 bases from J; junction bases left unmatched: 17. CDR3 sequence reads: CASSLGGSSASGTGELFF. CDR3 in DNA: TGTGCCAGTAGCCTCGGCGGGAGCTCGGCTTCGGGCACCGGGGAGCTGTTTTTT.

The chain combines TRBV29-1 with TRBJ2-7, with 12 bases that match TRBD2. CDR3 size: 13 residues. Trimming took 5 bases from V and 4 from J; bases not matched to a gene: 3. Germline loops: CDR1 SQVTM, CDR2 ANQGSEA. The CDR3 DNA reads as TGCAGCGTTATAGGACTAGCGGGATACGAGCAGTACTTC. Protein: CSVIGLAGYEQYF.

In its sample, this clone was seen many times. Written as DNA, the CDR3 is TGCGCCAGCAGTGATTCGGTTTACGAGCAGTACTTC. Translating it yields CASSDSVYEQYF. This sequence joins TRBV10-2 and TRBJ2-7; D ambiguous. The CDR3 loop spans 12 amino acids. Trimming stripped 3 bases from V and 4 bases from J, with 7 bases between. Germline assignment: CDR1 WSHSY and CDR2 SAAADI.

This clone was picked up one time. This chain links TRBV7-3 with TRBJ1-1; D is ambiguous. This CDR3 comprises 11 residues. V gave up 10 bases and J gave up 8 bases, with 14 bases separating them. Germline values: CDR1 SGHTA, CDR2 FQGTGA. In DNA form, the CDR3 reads TGTGCCACCCGTCAGTCCGGGGAAGCTTTCTTT. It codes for CATRQSGEAFF.

The CDR3 here is CASSMGGRETQYF. CDR3 nucleotides: TGTGCCAGCAGTATGGGCGGGAGGGAGACCCAGTACTTC. This chain uses TRBV6-1 with TRBJ2-5; 8 bases fit TRBD2. The trim removed 5 bases at V and 5 bases at J, leaving 4 bases unmatched. The CDR3 consists of 13 residues. Germline lookup yields CDR1 MNHNS and CDR2 SASEGT.

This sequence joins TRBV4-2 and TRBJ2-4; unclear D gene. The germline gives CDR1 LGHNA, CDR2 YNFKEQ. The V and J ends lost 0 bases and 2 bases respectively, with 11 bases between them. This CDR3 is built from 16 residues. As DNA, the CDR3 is TGTGCCAGCAGCCAAGATCACGGGTATCCCAAAAACATTCAGTACTTC. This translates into CASSQDHGYPKNIQYF.

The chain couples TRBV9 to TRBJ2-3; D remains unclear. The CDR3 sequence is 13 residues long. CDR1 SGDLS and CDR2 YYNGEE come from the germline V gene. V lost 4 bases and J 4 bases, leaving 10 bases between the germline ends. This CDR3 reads CASSLISADTQYF. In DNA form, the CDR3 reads TGTGCCAGCAGCTTGATAAGCGCAGATACGCAGTATTTT. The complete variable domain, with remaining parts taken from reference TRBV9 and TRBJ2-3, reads DSGVTQTPKHLITATGQRVTLRCSPRSGDLSVYWYQQSLDQGLQFLIQYYNGEERAKGNILERFSAQQFPDLHSELNLSSLELGDSALYFCASSLISADTQYFGPGTRLTVL.

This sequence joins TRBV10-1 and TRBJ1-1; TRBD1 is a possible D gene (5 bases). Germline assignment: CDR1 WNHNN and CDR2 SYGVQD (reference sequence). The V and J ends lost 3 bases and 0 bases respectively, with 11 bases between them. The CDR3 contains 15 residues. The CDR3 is CASSDGEGMNTEAFF. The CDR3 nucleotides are TGCGCCAGCAGTGACGGGGAGGGGATGAACACTGAAGCTTTCTTT.

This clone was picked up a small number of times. The CDR3 nucleotides read TGTGCCAGCACTCAAAAAAGGGGCCAAGAGACCCAGTACTTC. It codes for CASTQKRGQETQYF. The V and J genes are TRBV28 and TRBJ2-5; D is perhaps TRBD1 (5 bases). Germline CDR1 and CDR2: MDHEN and SYDVKM. The germline V and J ends were trimmed by 7 bases and 1 base, with 13 bases remaining between them. The CDR3 extends over 14 amino acids.

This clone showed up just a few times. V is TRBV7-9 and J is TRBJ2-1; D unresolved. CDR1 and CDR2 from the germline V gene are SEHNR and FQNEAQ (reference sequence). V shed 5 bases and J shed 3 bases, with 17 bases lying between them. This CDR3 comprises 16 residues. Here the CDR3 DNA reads TGTGCCAGCAGCCCTCAAGGTTTGGGCGTCTACAATGAGCAGTTCTTC. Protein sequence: CASSPQGLGVYNEQFF.

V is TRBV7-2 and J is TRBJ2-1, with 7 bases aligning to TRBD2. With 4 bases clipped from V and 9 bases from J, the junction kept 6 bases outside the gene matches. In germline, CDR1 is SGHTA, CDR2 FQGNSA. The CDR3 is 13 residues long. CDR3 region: CASSSAPSGEQFF. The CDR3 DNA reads TGTGCCAGCAGCTCGGCCCCTAGCGGTGAGCAGTTCTTC.

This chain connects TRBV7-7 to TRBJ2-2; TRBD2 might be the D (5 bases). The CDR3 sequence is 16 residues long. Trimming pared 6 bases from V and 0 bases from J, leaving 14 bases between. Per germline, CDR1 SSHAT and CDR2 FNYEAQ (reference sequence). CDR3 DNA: TGTGCCAGCAGTGAGGGCAAAGGCGCGAACACCGGGGAGCTGTTTTTT. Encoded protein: CASSEGKGANTGELFF.

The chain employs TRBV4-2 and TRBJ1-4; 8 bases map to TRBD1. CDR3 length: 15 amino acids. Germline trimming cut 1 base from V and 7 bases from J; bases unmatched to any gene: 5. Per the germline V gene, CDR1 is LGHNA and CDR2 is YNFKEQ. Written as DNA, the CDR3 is TGTGCCAGCAGCCAAGGGCAGGGGGCGGGTGAAAAACTGTTTTTT. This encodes CASSQGQGAGEKLFF.

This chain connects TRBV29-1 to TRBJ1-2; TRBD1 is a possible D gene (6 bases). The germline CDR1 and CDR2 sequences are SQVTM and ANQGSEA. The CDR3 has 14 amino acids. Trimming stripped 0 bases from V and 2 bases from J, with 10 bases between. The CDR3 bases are TGCAGCGTTGAAGAAAGGGGGGGGAACTATGGCTACACCTTC. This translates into CSVEERGGNYGYTF.

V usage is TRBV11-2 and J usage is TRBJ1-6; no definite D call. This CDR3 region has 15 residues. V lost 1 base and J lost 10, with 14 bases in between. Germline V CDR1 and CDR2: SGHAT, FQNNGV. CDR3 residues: CASSLGGLSESPLHF. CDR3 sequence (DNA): TGTGCCAGCAGCTTAGGAGGACTGTCAGAATCACCCCTCCACTTT.